Described below is a single T cell receptor (beta chain) sequence and its context. Its specificity is unknown. V lost 6 bases to trimming and J lost 3 bases, with 15 bases between them. In germline, CDR1 is SEHNR, CDR2 FQNEAQ (reference sequence). The CDR3 runs to 15 residues. 60 Vbeta and 13 Jbeta primers were used in PCR. In the authors' methods: A later analysis tallied some 80 million unique TCR beta chains, around 10 million of them shared. Clones were read by immunoSEQ multiplex PCR, and TCRdb kept only the in-frame ones, dropping some. That table gives V, J and clone size, and the DNA gave D and trimming. This table has a few hundred thousand clones, around nine tenths appearing once. The data derive from a study of cytomegalovirus exposure and HLA in healthy donors. Study observations and caveats: The productive fraction for most TCR beta V segments was about 87% or about 30% in an earlier analysis. On later analysis, the bulk of CMV-associated TCR beta chains appeared to be HLA-restricted. Later analysis showed TCR association rates varying by HLA locus, highest for DRB1 and lowest for HLA-C.

This TCR came from a young woman in good health and CMV-seronegative. V usage is TRBV7-9 and J usage is TRBJ1-5; D gene uncertain. The specimen was PBMCs. CDR3 sequence (DNA): TGTGCCAGCAGTCGTGGGGAGGGCACCAATCAGCCCCAGCATTTT. It is translated as CASSRGEGTNQPQHF.